Below, 25 T cell receptor beta chains from the same sample are listed, as sequenced in a study of blood T cell repertoires in COVID-19. TCRdb's table, derived via immunoSEQ multiplex PCR, lists solely in-frame clones and lacks some. The sample comprises approximately 350,000 clones, 87% of which are singletons, and about 6% rests with the top ten. Sequenced material: peripheral blood. The receptors derive from a woman aged 50 to 65 with COVID-19, enrolled during active disease.

The chain has TRBV7-6 and TRBJ2-5; TRBD2 matches 13 bases. Germline CDR1 reads SGHVS; CDR2 reads FNYEAQ. This CDR3 is built from 14 residues. V lost 6 bases, J lost 5 bases, and 3 bases stayed unmatched. CDR3 DNA: TGTGCCAGCAGACTAGCGGGAGGGGGGGAGACCCAGTACTTC. Protein: CASRLAGGGETQYF.

CDR3 loop: CASSLASGSNQGRFKYGYTF. In DNA form, the CDR3 reads TGCGCCAGCAGCTTGGCCTCGGGTTCGAACCAGGGGCGGTTTAAGTATGGCTACACCTTC. The chain has TRBV5-1 and TRBJ1-2; a weak D match, TRBD1 (6 bases). The V gene lost 0 bases and the J gene lost 5 bases, with 29 bases spanning the gap. The CDR3 is 20 residues long. In germline, CDR1 is SGHRS, CDR2 YFSETQ.

This clone was counted only a few times. The V call is TRBV6-5, the J call TRBJ2-5, with 13 bases aligning to TRBD2. The CDR3 length is 15 residues. With 2 bases clipped from V and 5 bases from J, the junction kept 2 bases outside the gene matches. Germline V gives CDR1 MNHEY, CDR2 SVGAGI. The CDR3 region has the DNA TGTGCCAGCAGTTACGGACTAGCGGGAGAGGAGACCCAGTACTTC. It translates to CASSYGLAGEETQYF.

This sequence joins TRBV7-9 and TRBJ2-7, with TRBD2 matching 8 bases. Germline V gene data show CDR1 as SEHNR and CDR2 as FQNEAQ (reference sequence). Unmatched junction bases numbered 6, after V lost 1 base and J lost 1 base. The CDR3 loop spans 16 amino acids. The CDR3 region is CASSLGPAGESYEQYF. DNA of the CDR3: TGTGCCAGCAGCTTAGGCCCAGCGGGAGAATCCTACGAGCAGTACTTC.

The V call is TRBV19, the J call TRBJ1-4; D perhaps matches TRBD1 (5 bases). V lost 5 bases, J lost 6 bases, and 25 bases lay in between. This CDR3 is 18 amino acids long. Germline V gene sequence: CDR1 LNHDA, CDR2 SQIVND (reference sequence). CDR3 DNA sequence: TGTGCCAGTAGTCGAAGGGCAGGGTACCTCGGGGGAGATGAAAAACTGTTTTTT. Translation gives CASSRRAGYLGGDEKLFF. Complete variable domain (other parts from reference TRBV19 and TRBJ1-4): DGGITQSPKYLFRKEGQNVTLSCEQNLNHDAMYWYRQDPGQGLRLIYYSQIVNDFQKGDIAEGYSVSREKKESFPLTVTSAQKNPTAFYLCASSRRAGYLGGDEKLFFGSGTQLSVL.

V gene TRBV11-2 combines with J gene TRBJ1-1; possibly TRBD1 for D (5 bases). The length of the CDR3 is 15 residues. Germline CDR1 and CDR2: SGHAT and FQNNGV. Trimming removed 5 bases at V and 1 base at J, with 14 bases between. In DNA form, the CDR3 reads TGTGCCAGCAGCCGCCCGGGACTGTCGAACACTGAAGCTTTCTTT. It is translated as CASSRPGLSNTEAFF.

About this clone itself: Other nucleotide sequences in the sample specify the same CDR3. The chain employs TRBV3-1 (or the pseudogene TRBV3-2) and TRBJ1-2, with D unclear. This CDR3 contains 13 residues. Between the trimmed V and J ends, which lost 1 base and 3 bases, there was a span of 6 bases. The germline CDR1 and CDR2 sequences are LGHDT and YNNKEL (reference sequence). The DNA for the CDR3 is TGTGCCAGCAGCCAAGGTCAGGACTATGGCTACACCTTC. Amino acids: CASSQGQDYGYTF.

This chain links TRBV6-6 with TRBJ2-7; no reliable D call. Trimming removed 0 bases at V and 5 bases at J, with 14 bases between. There are 15 residues in the CDR3. Germline V gene sequence: CDR1 MNHNY, CDR2 SVGAGI (reference sequence). CDR3 sequence: CASSYSAIEHHEQYF. CDR3 in DNA: TGTGCCAGCAGTTACTCCGCGATTGAGCACCACGAGCAGTACTTC.

The rearrangement uses TRBV10-3 and TRBJ1-2; the D gene is possibly TRBD1 (6 bases). The germline CDR1 and CDR2 sequences are ENHRY and SYGVKD. Trimming left V 4 bases short and J 4 bases short, with 7 bases between. There are 12 residues in the CDR3. In DNA form, the CDR3 reads TGTGCCATCAGTGTGACAGGCTATGGCTACACCTTC. Protein: CAISVTGYGYTF.

The rearrangement links TRBV30 to TRBJ2-1; 8 bases agree with TRBD2. J was trimmed by 5 bases and V by 3 bases; bases with no gene match: 6. The germline gives CDR1 GTSNPN, CDR2 SVGIG (reference sequence). This CDR3 has 14 residues. The CDR3 here is CAWSLAGLNNEQFF. In DNA form, the CDR3 reads TGTGCCTGGAGCCTAGCGGGCTTAAACAATGAGCAGTTCTTC.

The table lists this clone with a few counts. V is TRBV30 and J is TRBJ1-3; D is unclear. The V gene lost 1 base and the J gene lost 4 bases, with 8 bases spanning the gap. This CDR3 is 13 amino acids long. Germline values: CDR1 GTSNPN, CDR2 SVGIG (reference sequence). The CDR3 loop reads CAWSGRRGNTIYF. CDR3 in DNA: TGTGCCTGGAGTGGGAGGAGAGGAAACACCATATATTTT. Full variable domain (outside the CDR3, taken from reference TRBV30 and TRBJ1-3): SQTIHQWPATLVQPVGSPLSLECTVEGTSNPNLYWYRQAAGRGLQLLFYSVGIGQISSEVPQNLSASRPQDRQFILSSKKLLLSDSGFYLCAWSGRRGNTIYFGEGSWLTVV.

The CDR3 loop reads CASSKGQGAHEQYF. The CDR3 nucleotides are TGTGCCAGTAGTAAGGGACAGGGGGCCCACGAGCAGTACTTC. The chain uses TRBV19 and TRBJ2-7, with TRBD1 matching 12 bases. The CDR3 contains 14 residues. V shed 4 bases, J shed 5 bases, and the junction held 3 bases outside the gene matches. Germline assignment: CDR1 LNHDA and CDR2 SQIVND (reference sequence).

This clone was seen once. The J gene is TRBJ1-2, the V gene TRBV5-1; 9 positions match TRBD1. Germline V gene sequence: CDR1 SGHRS, CDR2 YFSETQ. The CDR3 spans 13 residues. V dropped 3 bases and J dropped 7; count of bases not matched to a gene: 4. The CDR3 spells CASSWDRVRGYTF. The CDR3 nucleotides read TGCGCCAGCAGCTGGGACAGGGTTCGTGGCTACACCTTC.

The chain links TRBV5-1 to TRBJ2-3; 7 bases match TRBD1. Germline V lookup: CDR1 SGHRS, CDR2 YFSETQ. The CDR3 runs to 19 residues. The junction had 15 bases not matched to a gene; V was cut back by 2 bases and J by 0 bases. CDR3 residues: CASSFGGWGQFISTDTQYF. CDR3 nucleotides: TGCGCCAGCAGCTTTGGTGGATGGGGACAGTTTATTAGCACAGATACGCAGTATTTT.

This chain connects TRBV6-5 to TRBJ1-4; 7 bases match TRBD1. The junction had 8 bases not matched to a gene; V was cut back by 2 bases and J by 8 bases. Germline values: CDR1 MNHEY, CDR2 SVGAGI. The CDR3 is 15 residues long. The CDR3 protein is CASSYTTGKGEKLFF. As DNA, the CDR3 is TGTGCCAGCAGTTACACGACAGGGAAGGGGGAAAAACTGTTTTTT.

The CDR3 nucleotides read TGTGCCAGTAGTCCCGGGGACAGGATATACAATGAGCAGTTCTTC. Translation: CASSPGDRIYNEQFF. This rearrangement joins TRBV19 to TRBJ2-1; the match to TRBD1 covers 8 bases. V shed 5 bases and J 4 bases; nucleotides not matched to a gene: 7. CDR1 LNHDA and CDR2 SQIVND come from the germline V gene (reference sequence). This CDR3 is built from 15 residues.

V gene TRBV10-3 combines with J gene TRBJ2-5, with 12 bases identical to TRBD2. Germline V gene data show CDR1 as ENHRY and CDR2 as SYGVKD. Unmatched junction bases numbered 3, after V lost 2 bases and J lost 2 bases. This CDR3 is built from 16 residues. DNA for the CDR3: TGTGCCATCAGTGAGGGGCTAGCGGGAGGGCAAGAGACCCAGTACTTC. Translation: CAISEGLAGGQETQYF.

The chain links TRBV2 to TRBJ2-2, with a weak D call TRBD1 (5 bases). Germline V gene lookup returns CDR1 SNHLY and CDR2 FYNNEI. V shed 3 bases and J shed 5 bases, with 13 bases lying between them. This CDR3 spans 15 amino acids. CDR3 loop: CASSDQRTQTGELFF. As DNA, the CDR3 is TGTGCCAGCAGTGATCAACGGACACAAACCGGGGAGCTGTTTTTT.

The chain couples TRBV7-8 to TRBJ1-5; TRBD1 agrees at 8 bases. Germline CDR1 and CDR2: SGHVS and FQNEAQ. CDR3 length: 14 residues. Trimming cost V 5 bases and J 3 bases; bases outside gene matches: 3. This chain's CDR3 is CASSRGQANQPQHF. The CDR3 region has the DNA TGTGCCAGCAGCCGGGGACAGGCCAATCAGCCCCAGCATTTT. Full variable domain (missing parts from reference TRBV7-8 and TRBJ1-5): GAGVSQSPRYKVAKRGQDVALRCDPISGHVSLFWYQQALGQGPEFLTYFQNEAQLDKSGLPSDRFFAERPEGSVSTLKIQRTQQEDSAVYLCASSRGQANQPQHFGDGTRLSIL.

The V and J genes are TRBV20-1 and TRBJ2-7; 13 bases align to TRBD2. The germline V gene has CDR1 DFQATT and CDR2 SNEGSKA (reference sequence). The junction had 8 bases not matched to a gene; V was cut back by 3 bases and J by 0 bases. The CDR3 runs to 17 residues. The CDR3 is CSASGTSGALSSYEQYF. The CDR3 nucleotides are TGCAGTGCTAGTGGGACTAGCGGGGCTCTAAGCTCCTACGAGCAGTACTTC.

For the CDR3, the DNA is TGTGCCAGTAGTATGAGGAATGCGGGAGGCCGAAGCAATGAGCAGTTCTTC. Residues: CASSMRNAGGRSNEQFF. This sequence joins TRBV19 and TRBJ2-1; TRBD2 matches 8 bases. With 3 bases clipped from V and 6 bases from J, the junction kept 13 bases outside the gene matches. The germline V gene encodes CDR1 LNHDA and CDR2 SQIVND (reference sequence). CDR3 length: 17 amino acids.

The chain carries TRBV6-5 and TRBJ2-7, with TRBD2 matching over 9 bases. The germline V gene encodes CDR1 MNHEY and CDR2 SVGAGI. The CDR3 sequence is 13 residues long. Unmatched junction bases numbered 7, after V lost 7 bases and J lost 6 bases. This CDR3 is CASKVSGSAEQYF. CDR3 nucleotide sequence: TGTGCCAGCAAAGTTAGCGGGAGCGCCGAGCAGTACTTC.

The chain couples TRBV3-1 (or the pseudogene TRBV3-2) to TRBJ1-1; a weak D match, TRBD1 (5 bases). Trimming took 4 bases from V and 0 from J, leaving 12 bases between them. The CDR3 sequence is 15 residues long. Per germline, CDR1 LGHDT and CDR2 YNNKEL (reference sequence). The CDR3 DNA follows: TGTGCCAGCAGCCTCCCCCGGGGGGTGAACACTGAAGCTTTCTTT. It is translated as CASSLPRGVNTEAFF.

The chain combines TRBV11-2 with TRBJ2-1; TRBD1 matches 7 bases. J was trimmed by 6 bases and V by 2 bases; bases with no gene match: 4. This CDR3 comprises 14 residues. Germline-derived CDR1 and CDR2 are SGHAT and FQNNGV. CDR3 sequence (DNA): TGTGCCAGCAGCTTAAGAGGGGGCCCCAATGAGCAGTTCTTC. As protein: CASSLRGGPNEQFF. The full variable domain, in which reference TRBV11-2 and TRBJ2-1 provide the parts outside the CDR3, is EAGVAQSPRYKIIEKRQSVAFWCNPISGHATLYWYQQILGQGPKLLIQFQNNGVVDDSQLPKDRFSAERLKGVDSTLKIQPAKLEDSAVYLCASSLRGGPNEQFFGPGTRLTVL.

This chain links TRBV11-2 with TRBJ2-1; 11 nucleotides line up with TRBD2. After removal of 5 bases from V and 6 bases from J, the junction contained 6 bases not matched to a gene. CDR3 size: 15 residues. CDR1 and CDR2 from the germline V gene are SGHAT and FQNNGV. The CDR3: CASSPGTSGINEQFF. Here the CDR3 DNA reads TGTGCCAGCAGCCCTGGGACTAGCGGAATCAATGAGCAGTTCTTC.